What follows are 5 T cell receptor beta chains derived from one specimen sequenced in a study of T cell responses to AZD1222 COVID-19 vaccine. Some clones are missing from TCRdb's copy, which holds only in-frame ones; the method was immunoSEQ multiplex PCR. The sample includes 120,000 or so clones, around 84% of them seen just once. The specimen comprised peripheral blood, sampled 28 days after the second AZD1222 dose. The receptors come from an adult who received the AZD1222 COVID-19 vaccine.

With respect to this clone: One end of the junction does not line up with germline, which may come from a read error. V and J are TRBV7-7 and TRBJ1-6; maybe TRBD1 (5 bases). Germline lookup yields CDR1 SSHAT and CDR2 FNYEAQ (reference sequence). The CDR3 is made up of 17 amino acids. In DNA form, the CDR3 reads TGTGCTAGCAGCTGGGGGTTTGGGGGAATATATAATTCACCCCTCCACTTT. Protein: CASSWGFGGIYNSPLHF.

The chain carries TRBV28 and TRBJ1-1, with D unresolved. The CDR3 runs to 12 residues. The germline V gene has CDR1 MDHEN and CDR2 SYDVKM. V was trimmed by 5 bases and J by 11 bases, leaving 15 bases between them. As DNA, the CDR3 is TGTGCCAGCAGTCTAATTGACCCGCCGGCTTTCTTT. Translated: CASSLIDPPAFF.

This chain joins TRBV6-5 and TRBJ2-7; 12 bases agree with TRBD1. The CDR3 extends over 15 amino acids. Trimming cost V 7 bases and J 8 bases; bases outside gene matches: 12. The V gene's germline CDR1 is MNHEY and CDR2 SVGAGI. The CDR3 DNA reads TGTGCCAGCATAAGCCCGGGACAGGGGGCACGAAAGCAGTACTTC. Its protein product is CASISPGQGARKQYF.

The chain carries TRBV28 and TRBJ1-2; D not certain. Deletions cut 1 base from V and 8 bases from J, with 11 bases between. Germline V gives CDR1 MDHEN, CDR2 SYDVKM. The CDR3 covers 13 residues. The CDR3 is CASSLLSGAGYTF. The DNA for the CDR3 is TGTGCCAGCAGTTTATTGTCGGGCGCGGGCTACACCTTC.

V gene TRBV10-3 combines with J gene TRBJ1-1, with 9 bases matching TRBD1. V gave up 7 bases and J gave up 2 bases; unmatched junction bases: 11. The CDR3 is 16 amino acids. The germline gives CDR1 ENHRY, CDR2 SYGVKD. CDR3 region: CAITRGQGTPNTEAFF. CDR3 nucleotide sequence: TGTGCCATCACTAGGGGACAGGGCACACCAAACACTGAAGCTTTCTTT.